This T cell receptor (beta chain) was captured in a study of OX40 agonist ivuxolimab in advanced cancers. At the level of the study: Melanoma, hepatocellular carcinoma, head and neck or renal cell cancer occurred in dose-escalation patients.

CDR1 and CDR2 (germline): MNHEY, SMNVEV (reference sequence). The CDR3 is 13 amino acids. V was shortened by 1 base and J by 1 base, with 4 bases between the two germline ends. This clone has only a few counts. The repertoire was sequenced with immunoSEQ multiplex PCR; TCRdb's copy has only in-frame clones and lacks some. The table lists roughly 71,000 clones, 70% to 80% of them singletons, with over 1.5% in the top ten. The material sequenced was CD4+ or CD8+ T cells sorted from blood, taken in a trial of the OX40 agonist ivuxolimab. The clonotype comes from an adult with an advanced solid tumor such as melanoma, head and neck, liver or kidney cancer. The V and J genes are TRBV27 and TRBJ1-1; D ambiguous. The CDR3, as DNA: TGTGCCAGCAGTTTATTTAAGAACACTGAAGCTTTCTTT. Residues: CASSLFKNTEAFF.